Each of the 5 T cell receptor beta chains below was sequenced from the same sample in a study of blood T cell repertoires in COVID-19. This table comes from immunoSEQ multiplex PCR, and its TCRdb copy is limited to in-frame clones, with some not included. The table shows 200,000 to 250,000 clones, with around four fifths occurring only once. The source material was peripheral blood. These receptors all stem from a man aged 50-59 years with active or convalescent COVID-19.

The chain joins TRBV4-1 to TRBJ1-5; tentative D call: TRBD1 (6 bases). The V gene's germline CDR1 is MGHRA and CDR2 YSYEKL. The V gene lost 1 base and the J gene lost 5 bases, with 9 bases spanning the gap. The CDR3 has 14 amino acids. The CDR3 bases are TGCGCCAGCAGCCAAGGTCAGGGGTATCAGCCCCAGCATTTT. Its translation: CASSQGQGYQPQHF.

In DNA form, the CDR3 reads TGTGCCACCAGCAGGTCTGGGACAGGATCCACCGGGGAGCTGTTTTTT. Residues: CATSRSGTGSTGELFF. The chain is built from TRBV15 and TRBJ2-2, with TRBD1 matching over 8 bases. The CDR3 consists of 16 residues. Germline CDR1 LNHNV, CDR2 YYDKDF (reference sequence). With 3 bases clipped from V and 4 bases from J, the junction kept 7 bases outside the gene matches.

The chain uses TRBV9 and TRBJ2-2, with TRBD2 as a possible D gene (5 bases). With 3 bases removed from V and 1 base from J, the gap between germline ends came to 10 bases. Germline CDR1 and CDR2: SGDLS and YYNGEE. This CDR3 comprises 15 residues. DNA of the CDR3: TGTGCCAGCAGCGAGGGCGGGTGGAACACCGGGGAGCTGTTTTTT. It translates to CASSEGGWNTGELFF.

V gene TRBV5-6 combines with J gene TRBJ2-7, with TRBD1 matching over 8 bases. Germline assignment: CDR1 SGHDT and CDR2 YYEEEE. This CDR3 is 17 amino acids long. The trim removed 0 bases at V and 0 bases at J, leaving 8 bases unmatched. The CDR3, as DNA: TGTGCCAGCAGCTTGGTAGGCAGGGGGCCGACCTCCTACGAGCAGTACTTC. Residues: CASSLVGRGPTSYEQYF. The variable domain in full, with the rest retrieved from reference TRBV5-6 and TRBJ2-7, is DAGVTQSPTHLIKTRGQQVTLRCSPKSGHDTVSWYQQALGQGPQFIFQYYEEEERQRGNFPDRFSGHQFPNYSSELNVNALLLGDSALYLCASSLVGRGPTSYEQYFGPGTRLTVT.

The V gene is TRBV11-3, the J gene TRBJ1-1; no definite D call. The CDR3 is made up of 13 amino acids. Germline CDR1 and CDR2: SGHNT and YENEEA. Trimming cost V 5 bases and J 0 bases, with 7 bases left between them. In nucleotides, the CDR3 is TGTGCCAGCAGCCACGGGTTGAACACTGAAGCTTTCTTT. It translates to CASSHGLNTEAFF.